This T cell receptor beta chain was observed in a study of T cells in localized non-small cell lung cancer. Whole-study results and caveats: Tumor trailed uninvolved adjacent lung in T cell clonality, which peaked there. Higher adjacent-lung clonality was associated with shorter survival. Of the top 100 tumor clones, median roughly 60 were in adjacent lung, approximately 28 among its top 100.

To note about this clone: The antigen is unknown.

Clones were sequenced by immunoSEQ multiplex PCR, and TCRdb holds only the in-frame ones, with some missing. Of approximately 40,000 clones detected, approximately 83% appear once; the ten largest clones hold about 6%. The CDR3 is 15 amino acids. Between the trimmed V and J ends, which lost 5 bases and 2 bases, there was a span of 13 bases. In germline, CDR1 is SNHLY, CDR2 FYNNEI. The chain has TRBV2 and TRBJ1-5; D unclear. This TCR was sampled from a man aged 35-69 years with stage I lung adenocarcinoma. The specimen comprised peripheral blood, sampled before any cancer treatment. The DNA for the CDR3 is TGTGCCAGCAGTCCCTTCAACACGGGCAATCAGCCCCAGCATTTT. Translating it yields CASSPFNTGNQPQHF.